This TCR beta chain appears in the sequencing data of a study of T cells in Graves' hyperthyroidism and ophthalmopathy. Hyperthyroidism was newly diagnosed in patients aged 18 to 65 (duration under 2 months). Germline CDR1 DFQATT, CDR2 SNEGSKA (reference sequence). V shed 3 bases, J shed 3 bases, and the junction held 11 bases outside the gene matches. This CDR3 spans 17 amino acids. TCR beta CDR3 region amplification was performed from RNA transcripts. First-round RT-PCR targeting the TCR CDR3 was performed with the HTBI primer set. TCRdb redid the calling of the multiplex PCR reads with MiXCR, one entry per CDR3 protein. The table has about 560,000 distinct CDR3 sequences, around 15% seen once.

The genes are TRBV20-1 and TRBJ2-3; 11 bases agree with TRBD2. The sequence derives from a woman between 18 and 29 years old with Graves' hyperthyroidism. The sample comprised blood. CDR3 DNA sequence: TGCAGTGCTAGCGGCCTAGCGGGAGGCCGGGGGACAGATACGCAGTATTTT. Protein product: CSASGLAGGRGTDTQYF.